This T cell receptor beta chain was captured in a study of T cell responses to AZD1222 COVID-19 vaccine. Overall study results and limits: The study found Spike-specific TCR breadth and depth rose after two AZD1222 doses. Vaccine-related CD4 TCRs covered spike, predominating at 160-218 and 743-854.

Concerning this clone: The antigen is unknown. The sample holds other DNA sequences that translate to the same CDR3.

The germline V gene has CDR1 GTSNPN and CDR2 SVGIG (reference sequence). The CDR3 is made up of 13 amino acids. V lost 3 bases and J lost 3, with 9 bases in between. The table came from immunoSEQ multiplex PCR; TCRdb's copy has only in-frame clones and leaves some out. The data show 90,000 to 120,000 clones, roughly 90% seen once. The clonotype comes from an adult who received the AZD1222 COVID-19 vaccine. The V call is TRBV30, the J call TRBJ1-5; possibly TRBD1 for D (5 bases). The specimen was peripheral blood, collected 28 days after the second AZD1222 dose. Written as DNA, the CDR3 is TGTGCCTGGAGCGTGGGGGTCAATCAGCCCCAGCATTTT. Translating gives CAWSVGVNQPQHF. Full variable domain (rest looked up from reference TRBV30 and TRBJ1-5): SQTIHQWPATLVQPVGSPLSLECTVEGTSNPNLYWYRQAAGRGLQLLFYSVGIGQISSEVPQNLSASRPQDRQFILSSKKLLLSDSGFYLCAWSVGVNQPQHFGDGTRLSIL.